These T cell receptor beta chains were read from a single sample in a study of blood T cell repertoires in COVID-19. Produced via immunoSEQ multiplex PCR; TCRdb's table is partial and in-frame only. The sample consists of about 98,000 clones, approximately 80% of them appearing once. The sequenced sample consisted of peripheral blood. Receptors originate from a human donor in a cohort sampled during active COVID-19. Both conserved end residues are part of each CDR3. The order of the fields is clone size, CDR3 length, V gene, J gene, D gene, CDR3 DNA, CDR3 protein. The D gene is left open where the match is weak. The size of a clone is reported for some rows only, either as once, few or many, or as a class for expanded clones.

size: few
length: 11
V: TRBV20-1
J: TRBJ2-7
D: -
DNA: TGCAGTGCTAGGAGATCCTACGAGCAGTACTTC
CDR3: CSARRSYEQYF

size: -
length: 16
V: TRBV7-8
J: TRBJ1-2
D: TRBD1
DNA: TGTGCCAGCAGCTTGGGACAGAGCTCTCAGGACTATGGCTACACCTTC
CDR3: CASSLGQSSQDYGYTF

size: -
length: 12
V: TRBV28
J: TRBJ2-7
D: -
DNA: TGTGCCAGCAGTTTATATGGGGGGGAGCAGTACTTC
CDR3: CASSLYGGEQYF

size: -
length: 15
V: TRBV11-3
J: TRBJ2-7
D: TRBD2
DNA: TGTGCCAGCAGCTTAGAGGCGGGGGTCTCCTACGAGCAGTACTTC
CDR3: CASSLEAGVSYEQYF

size: -
length: 13
V: TRBV9
J: TRBJ2-3
D: TRBD2
DNA: TGTGCCAGACTAGCGGGACTACCAGATACGCAGTATTTT
CDR3: CARLAGLPDTQYF

size: -
length: 15
V: TRBV15
J: TRBJ1-1
D: -
DNA: TGTGCCACCAGCAGAGAGTCAGGGGTTTACACTGAAGCTTTCTTT
CDR3: CATSRESGVYTEAFF

size: -
length: 15
V: TRBV6-2/TRBV6-3
J: TRBJ2-3
D: -
DNA: TGTGCCAGCAGTCCCCCAAGCATACGCACAGATACGCAGTATTTT
CDR3: CASSPPSIRTDTQYF

size: -
length: 16
V: TRBV6-2/TRBV6-3
J: TRBJ2-5
D: TRBD2
DNA: TGTGCCAGCAGTCCCCGGACTAGCGTTCTAGTAGAGACCCAGTACTTC
CDR3: CASSPRTSVLVETQYF

size: few
length: 13
V: TRBV9
J: TRBJ2-1
D: -
DNA: TGTGCCAGCAGCGCAAACAGCTACAATGAGCAGTTCTTC
CDR3: CASSANSYNEQFF

size: -
length: 15
V: TRBV7-8
J: TRBJ1-2
D: TRBD1
DNA: TGTGCCAGCAGCCCCGGGACAGATACTAACTATGGCTACACCTTC
CDR3: CASSPGTDTNYGYTF

size: -
length: 17
V: TRBV4-1
J: TRBJ1-3
D: -
DNA: TGCGCCAGCAGCCAACCTCCAGGGGCTCGCTCTGGAAACACCATATATTTT
CDR3: CASSQPPGARSGNTIYF

size: -
length: 16
V: TRBV5-1
J: TRBJ1-1
D: TRBD1
DNA: TGCGCCAGCAGCTTGGGCCAGGGGGCCATGAACACTGAAGCTTTCTTT
CDR3: CASSLGQGAMNTEAFF

size: once
length: 12
V: TRBV28
J: TRBJ1-1
D: -
DNA: TGTGCCAGCAGCCGTCAGGGTCCTGAAGCTTTCTTT
CDR3: CASSRQGPEAFF

size: few
length: 15
V: TRBV10-1
J: TRBJ2-1
D: TRBD1
DNA: TGCGCCAGCAGTGAGTCTTGGACAGGGGAGAATGAGCAGTTCTTC
CDR3: CASSESWTGENEQFF

size: few
length: 14
V: TRBV6-1
J: TRBJ1-5
D: -
DNA: TGTGCCAGCAGTGAAGCATGGGGAGACCAGCCCCAGCATTTT
CDR3: CASSEAWGDQPQHF

size: -
length: 14
V: TRBV5-1
J: TRBJ2-5
D: TRBD1
DNA: TGCGCCAGCAGTGGACAGGGGGCAGGGGAGACCCAGTACTTC
CDR3: CASSGQGAGETQYF

size: -
length: 17
V: TRBV3-1/TRBV3-2
J: TRBJ1-1
D: TRBD1
DNA: TGTGCCAGCAGCCAAGATCTAGTGCCAGGGGGGAACACTGAAGCTTTCTTT
CDR3: CASSQDLVPGGNTEAFF

size: -
length: 15
V: TRBV28
J: TRBJ1-2
D: TRBD1
DNA: TGTGCCAGCAGTTTATGGGGGACAGCTTACTATGGCTACACCTTC
CDR3: CASSLWGTAYYGYTF

size: -
length: 16
V: TRBV6-1
J: TRBJ1-3
D: -
DNA: TGTGCCAGCAGTGAAGGCAGTGTCCTCTCTGGAAACACCATATATTTT
CDR3: CASSEGSVLSGNTIYF

size: -
length: 14
V: TRBV9
J: TRBJ2-7
D: -
DNA: TGTGCCAGCAGCGTCCAGGCTAGCGTTGCCGAGCAGTACTTC
CDR3: CASSVQASVAEQYF

size: -
length: 14
V: TRBV9
J: TRBJ1-1
D: TRBD1
DNA: TGTGCCAGCAGCCCCAACAGGGGGGGAACTGAAGCTTTCTTT
CDR3: CASSPNRGGTEAFF

size: -
length: 17
V: TRBV6-1
J: TRBJ2-1
D: TRBD2
DNA: TGTGCCAGCAGTGAAAAGGTAGCGGGGGGGCGTGTCTATGAGCAGTTCTTC
CDR3: CASSEKVAGGRVYEQFF

size: once
length: 14
V: TRBV7-2
J: TRBJ2-7
D: TRBD1
DNA: TGTGCCAGCAGCCTCGACAGGGACTCCTACGAGCAGTACTTC
CDR3: CASSLDRDSYEQYF

size: once
length: 22
V: TRBV6-8
J: TRBJ2-3
D: TRBD2
DNA: TGTGCCAGCACCGGGGCCGATATTGGGACTAGCGGGGGGTTGCCCTCCACAGATACGCAGTATTTT
CDR3: CASTGADIGTSGGLPSTDTQYF

size: -
length: 16
V: TRBV4-1
J: TRBJ2-5
D: TRBD2
DNA: TGCGCCAGCAGCCTAGGAGGGACTAGTGGGCAAGAGACCCAGTACTTC
CDR3: CASSLGGTSGQETQYF

size: -
length: 13
V: TRBV5-1
J: TRBJ2-1
D: -
DNA: TGCGCCAGCAGCCCCGACTCAGCTAATGAGCAGTTCTTC
CDR3: CASSPDSANEQFF

size: -
length: 12
V: TRBV2
J: TRBJ2-2
D: -
DNA: TGTGCCAGCTGCGGTGATACCGGGGAGCTGTTTTTT
CDR3: CASCGDTGELFF

size: -
length: 16
V: TRBV7-8
J: TRBJ1-1
D: TRBD1
DNA: TGTGCCAGCAGCTTAGGTAGAGACAGGGTTGGCACTGAAGCTTTCTTT
CDR3: CASSLGRDRVGTEAFF

size: -
length: 16
V: TRBV4-2
J: TRBJ2-3
D: TRBD1
DNA: TGTGCCAGCAGCCAAGACTGGACAGGGGGCTTGAATACGCAGTATTTT
CDR3: CASSQDWTGGLNTQYF

size: -
length: 15
V: TRBV7-9
J: TRBJ2-7
D: TRBD1
DNA: TGTGCCAGCAGCACCCCGGGACAGAGCTCCTACGAGCAGTACTTC
CDR3: CASSTPGQSSYEQYF

size: -
length: 13
V: TRBV6-1
J: TRBJ1-4
D: TRBD1
DNA: TGTGCCAGCAGTGACCGGGACAGAGAAAAACTGTTTTTT
CDR3: CASSDRDREKLFF